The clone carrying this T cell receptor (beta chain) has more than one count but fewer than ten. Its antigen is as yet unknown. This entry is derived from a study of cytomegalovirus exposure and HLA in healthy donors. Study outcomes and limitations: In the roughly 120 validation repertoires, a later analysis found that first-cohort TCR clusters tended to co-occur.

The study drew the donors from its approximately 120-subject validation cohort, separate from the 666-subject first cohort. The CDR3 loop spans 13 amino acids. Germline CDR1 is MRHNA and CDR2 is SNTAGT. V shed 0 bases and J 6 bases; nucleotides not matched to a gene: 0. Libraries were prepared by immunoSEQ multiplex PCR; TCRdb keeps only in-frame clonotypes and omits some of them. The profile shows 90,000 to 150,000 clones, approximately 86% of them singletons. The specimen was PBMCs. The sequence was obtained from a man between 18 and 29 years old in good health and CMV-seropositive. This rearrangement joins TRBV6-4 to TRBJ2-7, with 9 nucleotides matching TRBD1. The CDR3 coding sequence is TGTGCCAGCAGTGACTCGGACAGGGGCGAGCAGTACTTC. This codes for CASSDSDRGEQYF.